This TCR beta chain emerged from a study of shared clonotypes between healthy human individuals. Points from the study as a whole: Estimated richness values were generally larger in naive subsets than in memory subsets.

The CDR3 sequence is 14 residues long. Germline V gives CDR1 GTSNPN, CDR2 SVGIG (reference sequence). V shed 3 bases and J 4 bases; nucleotides not matched to a gene: 5. About this clone: Its specificity is unknown.

Methods used by the authors: Filtering differed, since immunoSEQ gave only junction sequences and no quality scores. Assay: immunoSEQ multiplex PCR; the TCRdb copy retains only in-frame clones and omits some. D and trimming come from the DNA, and the V and J calls and clone size come from that table. The sample records 2 million to 2.5 million clones, almost 96% being singletons. The sequence was obtained from a young man in good health. Material for sequencing was naive CD4+ T cells sorted from blood. Subset: CD45RA+ positively selected. The J gene is TRBJ1-1, the V gene TRBV30; 10 bases map to TRBD1. The CDR3 coding sequence is TGTGCCTGGAGGACAGGGGGCGCGGGCACTGAAGCTTTCTTT. Amino acid sequence: CAWRTGGAGTEAFF.